Listed here are 12 T cell receptor beta chains from one sample, sequenced in a study of regulatory T cells in long-lasting Graves disease. The sample's time point: persistent/refractory GD, antithyroid drugs over 5 years with positive TRAb. Scientists built the TCR library using RNA that was extracted from PBMCs. For TCR beta, libraries came from iRepertoire HTBI primers and Arm-PCR of CDR3 regions. TCRdb itself ran the multiplex PCR reads through MiXCR, one entry per CDR3 protein. The sample lists a few hundred thousand distinct CDR3 sequences; about 20% were seen once. Specimen: peripheral blood mononuclear cells (PBMCs), collected when the disease was refractory, from a patient treated with antithyroid drugs. Receptors originate from a female donor with Graves disease.

Ten or more counts support this clonotype. The V gene is TRBV14, the J gene TRBJ2-5, with D perhaps given as TRBD1 or TRBD2 (5 bases each). This CDR3 has 14 residues. V lost 6 bases to trimming and J lost 5 bases, with 16 bases between them. Germline assignment: CDR1 SGHDN and CDR2 FVKESK. CDR3 region: CASSLFRGGETQYF. The CDR3 DNA sequence: TGTGCCAGCAGTCTCTTCCGGGGCGGGGAGACCCAGTACTTC.

This chain connects TRBV6-1 to TRBJ2-7, with D possibly matching TRBD2 (5 bases). The CDR3 runs to 17 residues. Germline V gene lookup returns CDR1 MNHNS and CDR2 SASEGT. The V and J ends lost 7 bases and 0 bases respectively, with 22 bases between them. The CDR3 loop reads CASTAGRLRGPSYEQYF. CDR3 DNA: TGTGCCAGCACTGCGGGCCGTTTGCGCGGGCCCTCCTACGAGCAGTACTTC.

This chain uses TRBV6-1 with TRBJ2-2; perhaps TRBD1 as D (6 bases). The germline V gene encodes CDR1 MNHNS and CDR2 SASEGT. The germline V and J ends were trimmed by 5 bases and 5 bases, with 21 bases remaining between them. The CDR3 has 17 amino acids. CDR3 coding DNA: TGTGCCAGCAGTCCCCTCAACAGGGAAGGGAAGACCGGGGAGCTGTTTTTT. Protein sequence: CASSPLNREGKTGELFF.

This clonotype was counted a few times. This rearrangement joins TRBV7-6 to TRBJ2-1, with 10 nucleotides matching TRBD2. J was trimmed by 4 bases and V by 4 bases; bases with no gene match: 7. CDR1 SGHVS and CDR2 FNYEAQ come from the germline V gene. The CDR3 is made up of 16 amino acids. The CDR3 DNA reads as TGTGCCAGCAGCTCAAACGGACTAGCGGAATACAATGAGCAGTTCTTC. It codes for CASSSNGLAEYNEQFF.

This clonotype has just a few counts. The chain carries TRBV6-4 and TRBJ1-6; perhaps TRBD1 as D (5 bases). CDR3 size: 14 residues. Trimming removed 6 bases from V and 4 bases from J, with 10 bases in between. CDR1 and CDR2 (germline): MRHNA, SNTAGT. The CDR3 here is CASRGDAYNSPLHF. The CDR3 DNA reads as TGTGCCAGCAGGGGGGACGCATATAATTCACCCCTCCACTTT.

The CDR3 DNA is TGCGCCAGCAGCCAAGGCGACAGGGGCTATTCTCTCTACGAGCAGTACTTC. It codes for CASSQGDRGYSLYEQYF. The chain uses TRBV4-1 and TRBJ2-7; 8 bases agree with TRBD1. Germline V gene data show CDR1 as MGHRA and CDR2 as YSYEKL. V trimming: 1 base; J trimming: 3 bases; junction bases outside the gene matches: 11. This CDR3 has 17 amino acids.

A few counts support this clonotype. This rearrangement joins TRBV18 to TRBJ1-5; D remains ambiguous. Germline V gene sequence: CDR1 KGHSH, CDR2 LQKENI. This CDR3 contains 14 residues. The germline V and J ends were trimmed by 6 bases and 0 bases, with 9 bases remaining between them. DNA for the CDR3: TGTGCCAGCTCCGAGGAATCTAGCAATCAGCCCCAGCATTTT. Translation gives CASSEESSNQPQHF.

The DNA of the CDR3 is TGTGCCAGCAGTGGGCCGATAGGGGGCCAGACTGAAGCTTTCTTT. It yields the protein CASSGPIGGQTEAFF. The chain carries TRBV12-3 or TRBV12-4 and TRBJ1-1; 7 bases are shared with TRBD1. Unmatched junction bases numbered 11, after V lost 5 bases and J lost 5 bases. CDR3 length: 15 amino acids.

There are a few counts of this clonotype. The gene calls are TRBV9 and TRBJ1-2; no definite D call. The CDR3 has 14 amino acids. Germline V gene sequence: CDR1 SGDLS, CDR2 YYNGEE. V lost 1 base, J lost 1 base, and 8 bases lay in between. The CDR3 reads CASSVTSYNYGYTF. CDR3 in DNA: TGTGCCAGCAGCGTAACCTCTTATAACTATGGCTACACCTTC. Combining the CDR3 with reference TRBV9 and TRBJ1-2 gives the whole variable domain DSGVTQTPKHLITATGQRVTLRCSPRSGDLSVYWYQQSLDQGLQFLIQYYNGEERAKGNILERFSAQQFPDLHSELNLSSLELGDSALYFCASSVTSYNYGYTFGSGTRLTVV.

The gene calls are TRBV3-1 and TRBJ2-6, with a tentative D call TRBD2 (5 bases). The CDR3 totals 15 residues. Looked up from germline, CDR1 is LGHDT and CDR2 is YNNKEL (reference sequence). The germline V and J ends were trimmed by 6 bases and 0 bases, with 9 bases remaining between them. The CDR3 nucleotides read TGTGCCAGCAGGGACGGGATCTCTGGGGCCAACGTCCTGACTTTC. Its translation is CASRDGISGANVLTF.

This chain links TRBV10-3 with TRBJ1-1; 8 nucleotides match TRBD1. J gave up 3 bases and V 0 bases, and 3 bases lay outside the gene matches. The CDR3 runs 15 residues. Germline V gene lookup returns CDR1 ENHRY and CDR2 SYGVKD. The CDR3 protein is CAISESTGGYTEAFF. The CDR3 DNA reads TGTGCCATCAGTGAGTCTACAGGGGGGTACACTGAAGCTTTCTTT.

The chain employs TRBV20-1 and TRBJ2-7, with 8 nucleotides matching TRBD2. From germline, CDR1 is DFQATT and CDR2 SNEGSKA (reference sequence). Germline trimming cut 2 bases from V and 3 bases from J; bases unmatched to any gene: 6. The CDR3 is 14 residues long. This CDR3 reads CSARSQREFYEQYF. As DNA, the CDR3 is TGCAGTGCTAGAAGCCAGCGGGAGTTCTACGAGCAGTACTTC.